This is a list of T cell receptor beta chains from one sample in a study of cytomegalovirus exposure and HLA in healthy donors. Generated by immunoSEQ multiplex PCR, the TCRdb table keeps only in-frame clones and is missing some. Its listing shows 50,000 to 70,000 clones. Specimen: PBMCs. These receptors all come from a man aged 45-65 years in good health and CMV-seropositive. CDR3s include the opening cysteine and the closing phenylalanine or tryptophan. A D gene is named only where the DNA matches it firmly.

TGTGCCAGCAGCCAAGGTCATAGCGGGGGGGCCGACAATGAGCAGTTCTTC,CASSQGHSGGADNEQFF,TRBD2,TRBJ2-1,TRBV4-2
TGTGCCAGCAGTGACGAGGGAGGGGTCCACTCTGGGGCCAACGTCCTGACTTTC,CASSDEGGVHSGANVLTF,TRBD2,TRBJ2-6,TRBV6-4
TGTGCCAGCCACCTGGGACAGGGGGCGAGCGAGCAGTACTTC,CASHLGQGASEQYF,TRBD1,TRBJ2-7,TRBV6-1
TGTGCCAGCTCACAAGACATTGTTGATGGCTACACCTTC,CASSQDIVDGYTF,NA,TRBJ1-2,TRBV18
TGCGCCAGCAGCCAAGGTATAACGGTTAACTATGGCTACACCTTC,CASSQGITVNYGYTF,NA,TRBJ1-2,TRBV4-3
TGTGCCAGTAGTCCGCGGGGAGCGGGGGGCCGGGAGACCCAGTACTTC,CASSPRGAGGRETQYF,TRBD2,TRBJ2-5,TRBV19
TGTGCCAGCAGCTTAGCCGGGGTTTACGGCTACACCTTC,CASSLAGVYGYTF,NA,TRBJ1-2,TRBV7-9
TGTGCCAGTAAAGTGGGGCTTAAAGCTTTCTTT,CASKVGLKAFF,NA,TRBJ1-1,TRBV2
TGTGCCAGCAGCGCGGGGGGGGATACGCAGTATTTT,CASSAGGDTQYF,TRBD2,TRBJ2-3,TRBV9
TGTGCCAGCAGCCAGGGACCGGGGGTCGACGAGCAGTACTTC,CASSQGPGVDEQYF,NA,TRBJ2-7,TRBV7-3
TGTGCCAGCAGTTTCCGGGACAGAGGCTACGAGCAGTACTTC,CASSFRDRGYEQYF,TRBD1,TRBJ2-7,TRBV6-5
TGCGCCAGCAGCCCATGGAGGGGAGAGACCCAGTACTTC,CASSPWRGETQYF,NA,TRBJ2-5,TRBV4-1
TGTGCCAGCAGCCAAGATGAGGAGGGCCTTAACACCGGGGAGCTGTTTTTT,CASSQDEEGLNTGELFF,NA,TRBJ2-2,TRBV4-2
TGTGCCAGTAGCACCCGGAGGTGGGTAAGCAATCAGCCCCAGCATTTT,CASSTRRWVSNQPQHF,NA,TRBJ1-5,TRBV19
TGTGCCAGCAATCAAGCCCCCACAGGGGGCATCTACGAGCAGTACTTC,CASNQAPTGGIYEQYF,TRBD1,TRBJ2-7,TRBV6-1
TGTGCCAGCAGCCGCGAACTAGCGGTTACCTACAATGAGCAGTTCTTC,CASSRELAVTYNEQFF,TRBD2,TRBJ2-1,TRBV5-4
TGTGCCAGCAAGGTCGGCGACAGGCTCTCCTACGAGCAGTACTTC,CASKVGDRLSYEQYF,NA,TRBJ2-7,TRBV6-6
TGTGCCAGCAGAAACAGGGGGTTCACCGGGGAGCTGTTTTTT,CASRNRGFTGELFF,TRBD1,TRBJ2-2,TRBV2
TGTGCCAGCAGCTTGGGTACAAAGAACACCGGGGAGCTGTTTTTT,CASSLGTKNTGELFF,NA,TRBJ2-2,TRBV5-4
TGTGCCAGCTCACTCCGGTCGGGCGGGAACAGGAACATTCAGTACTTC,CASSLRSGGNRNIQYF,NA,TRBJ2-4,TRBV18
TGTGCCACCTACGGGAGGGGGTCCGGGACCTACGAGCAGTACTTC,CATYGRGSGTYEQYF,TRBD2,TRBJ2-7,TRBV5-4
TGTGCCAGCAGCTTACTTTTACTAGCGGCCGGGGGTGAGCAGTTCTTC,CASSLLLLAAGGEQFF,TRBD2,TRBJ2-1,TRBV7-6
TGTGCCAGCAGTTACGACAGGTCGGATGAAAAACTGTTTTTT,CASSYDRSDEKLFF,NA,TRBJ1-4,TRBV6-5
TGCGCCAGCAGCCAAGATCCTGTCGTCTATGGCTACACCTTC,CASSQDPVVYGYTF,NA,TRBJ1-2,TRBV4-1
TGCGCCAGCAGCCAAATCGGACAGTTACAAGGAGAGACCCAGTACTTC,CASSQIGQLQGETQYF,NA,TRBJ2-5,TRBV4-1
TGTGCCAGCAGCCCTAGACTAGCGGGAGAGGGTACCTCCTACAATGAGCAGTTCTTC,CASSPRLAGEGTSYNEQFF,TRBD2,TRBJ2-1,TRBV11-3
TGCAGCGTTGAACGCAGGGAATCCTACAATGAGCAGTTCTTC,CSVERRESYNEQFF,NA,TRBJ2-1,TRBV29-1
TGCGCCAGCAGCCAAGATCTCAGCGGCCCCTACAATGAGCAGTTCTTC,CASSQDLSGPYNEQFF,NA,TRBJ2-1,TRBV4-1
TGTGCCAGCAGTTTAGGAAGCGGGAGGGCCACCGGGGAGCTGTTTTTT,CASSLGSGRATGELFF,TRBD2,TRBJ2-2,TRBV27
TGTGCCAGCTCGACAGGGTACAATCAGCCCCAGCATTTT,CASSTGYNQPQHF,TRBD1,TRBJ1-5,TRBV18
TGTGCTAGCAGTAGCGGGGGGATCTCGAACACCGGGGAGCTGTTTTTT,CASSSGGISNTGELFF,TRBD2,TRBJ2-2,TRBV7-7
TGTGCCAGCAGTTATACCCAGGACACTGAAGCTTTCTTT,CASSYTQDTEAFF,NA,TRBJ1-1,TRBV6-5
TGTGCCAGCAGCTTAGAGAGGACAGGGGGCTACGAGCAGTACTTC,CASSLERTGGYEQYF,TRBD1,TRBJ2-7,TRBV7-6
TGTGCCAGCAGCTTAAGTGGAGGCGGGGGAAAAGAGACCCAGTACTTC,CASSLSGGGGKETQYF,TRBD2,TRBJ2-5,TRBV11-2
TGTGCCAGCAGTTACTCGGGCAGGGGCCCTTACGAGCAGTACTTC,CASSYSGRGPYEQYF,NA,TRBJ2-7,TRBV6-6
TGTGCCAGCAGTCCAACACAGGGTAGACCTGGAAACACCATATATTTT,CASSPTQGRPGNTIYF,NA,TRBJ1-3,TRBV27
TGTGCCAGCAGCCCTACAGGTAGCAATCAGCCCCAGCATTTT,CASSPTGSNQPQHF,NA,TRBJ1-5,TRBV7-2
TGTGCCAGCAGGGAGGGTGAAGCTTTCTTT,CASREGEAFF,NA,TRBJ1-1,TRBV6-6
TGTGCCAGCAGCCAAGGTCCAGGGGTTGGGGAGCAGTACTTC,CASSQGPGVGEQYF,NA,TRBJ2-7,TRBV4-2
TGTGCCAGCATTTCGGACAGCCTCTATGGCTACACCTTC,CASISDSLYGYTF,NA,TRBJ1-2,TRBV27
TGTGCCTGGGGTTGGACTAGCGGGGGTGGGACCGGGGAGCTGTTTTTT,CAWGWTSGGGTGELFF,TRBD2,TRBJ2-2,TRBV30
TGTGCCAGCAGCTTAGCGGGCAGTTCCAACACTGAAGCTTTCTTT,CASSLAGSSNTEAFF,NA,TRBJ1-1,TRBV7-9
TGTGCCAGCAGCCGCGGCCCAACGGGGGCAGATACGCAGTATTTT,CASSRGPTGADTQYF,NA,TRBJ2-3,TRBV7-3
TGTGCCAGCAGGAGCGCCTACGAGCAGTACTTC,CASRSAYEQYF,NA,TRBJ2-7,TRBV2
TGTGCCAGTAGGATGGCCTTTAGCACAGATACGCAGTATTTT,CASRMAFSTDTQYF,NA,TRBJ2-3,TRBV19
TGCGCCAGCAGCCAAGGGGCGAGGGGGACTAGCTTTAGGGGGCAGTTCTTC,CASSQGARGTSFRGQFF,TRBD2,TRBJ2-1,TRBV4-3
TGTGCCAGCAGCTCGACAGGGAGCTCCTACAATGAGCAGTTCTTC,CASSSTGSSYNEQFF,TRBD1,TRBJ2-1,TRBV9
TGTGCCAGCAGTTACTCGAAGTCGGGGAACGGGGAGCTGTTTTTT,CASSYSKSGNGELFF,NA,TRBJ2-2,TRBV6-6
TGTGCCACCCTCGCCAGGCTCGATCAGCCCCAGCATTTT,CATLARLDQPQHF,NA,TRBJ1-5,TRBV19
TGTGCCAGCACCCGACAGATGAAGAACACTGAAGCTTTCTTT,CASTRQMKNTEAFF,NA,TRBJ1-1,TRBV7-9
TGTGCCAGCAGTCCGTCAGGGCCCCACTACGAGCAGTACTTC,CASSPSGPHYEQYF,NA,TRBJ2-7,TRBV27
TGTGCCAGCAGTATGGACAGGGGAGAAATCGGTGAGCAGTTCTTC,CASSMDRGEIGEQFF,TRBD1,TRBJ2-1,TRBV2
TGTGCCATCAGTGAGTCGATGGCCAGTCCCGCTGCTGGCTACACCTTC,CAISESMASPAAGYTF,NA,TRBJ1-2,TRBV10-3